These T cell receptor beta chains were read from a single sample in a study of T cell responses to AZD1222 COVID-19 vaccine. Data came from immunoSEQ multiplex PCR; TCRdb stores just in-frame clones and leaves some out. Of more than 85,000 clones detected, 92% appear once; the ten largest clones hold roughly 2.7%. The sample in question was peripheral blood, obtained 28 days after the second AZD1222 dose. The receptors originated from an adult who received the AZD1222 COVID-19 vaccine. CDR3s include the opening cysteine and the closing phenylalanine or tryptophan. D genes are given only for firm matches.

d_call | v_call | cdr3_aa
NA | TRBV4-3 | CASSQDLRANTDTQYF
NA | TRBV7-9 | CASSGRPSLNEQFF
NA | TRBV11-2 | CASSLGRSVSLNTEAFF
NA | TRBV6-5 | CASSRTTNYGYTF
NA | TRBV19 | CASSIRQGGGSTEAFF
TRBD1 | TRBV3-1/TRBV3-2 | CASSQGDRGNSPLHF
NA | TRBV27 | CASSSRTINPGGEQYF
NA | TRBV19 | CASSRAGITEAFF
TRBD2 | TRBV11-2 | CASTVNLAGGGGGTQYF
TRBD2 | TRBV7-2 | CASTAAGGNSYEQYF
NA | TRBV4-1 | CASSQDPDSRGYTF
TRBD2 | TRBV7-2 | CASSLVTGGSTDTQYF
NA | TRBV5-4 | CASSLGAGKPNTF
NA | TRBV7-8 | CASSRNTGELFF
NA | TRBV6-5 | CASSLSRERNEQYF
TRBD1 | TRBV7-2 | CASSWGITGGGRSPEKLFF
NA | TRBV25-1 | CASSENSYGYTF
NA | TRBV9 | CASSVGGRGVDTQYF
NA | TRBV12-3/TRBV12-4 | CASSERAEAFF
NA | TRBV2 | CASNGYREAYEQYF
NA | TRBV6-5 | CASSPSRLEAFF
TRBD2 | TRBV11-3 | CASSLDPSGGAAGELFF
NA | TRBV18 | CASSPIVQSNEKLFF
NA | TRBV6-2/TRBV6-3 | CASSRDGRQYGYTF
TRBD2 | TRBV5-4 | CASSIGTSGGALNEQFF
TRBD2 | TRBV6-2/TRBV6-3 | CASSQGLADQETQYF
NA | TRBV28 | CASSLREKLFF
NA | TRBV9 | CASSVEEGDYGYTF
NA | TRBV7-8 | CASSPGQPNQPQHF
NA | TRBV19 | CASSIGGVTGELFF
TRBD1 | TRBV6-2/TRBV6-3 | CASSYSWDRGVDIQYF
TRBD1 | TRBV10-2 | CASRKDRSTEAFF
NA | TRBV7-2 | CASSTLSSTDTQYF
NA | TRBV7-9 | CASSLLSRYGYTF
NA | TRBV28 | CASSLPPGAGVNEQFF
NA | TRBV3-1/TRBV3-2 | CASSQFFPSSYEQYF
NA | TRBV10-2 | CASSESGGKDEKLFF